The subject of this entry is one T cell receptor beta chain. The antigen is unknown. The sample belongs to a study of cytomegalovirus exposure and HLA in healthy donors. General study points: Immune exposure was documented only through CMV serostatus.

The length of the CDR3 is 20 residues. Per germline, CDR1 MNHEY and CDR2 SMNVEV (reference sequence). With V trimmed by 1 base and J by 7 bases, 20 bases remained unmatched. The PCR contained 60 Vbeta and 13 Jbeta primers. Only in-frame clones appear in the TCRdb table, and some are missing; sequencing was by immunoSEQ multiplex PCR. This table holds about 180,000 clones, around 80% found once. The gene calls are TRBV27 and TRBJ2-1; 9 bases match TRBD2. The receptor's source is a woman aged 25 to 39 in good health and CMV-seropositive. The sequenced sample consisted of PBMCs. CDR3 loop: CASSLLGGEGTSWEGNEQFF. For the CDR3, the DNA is TGTGCCAGCAGTTTATTGGGGGGGGAGGGGACTAGCTGGGAGGGTAATGAGCAGTTCTTC.